What follows are 3 T cell receptor beta chains derived from one specimen sequenced in a study of OX40 agonist ivuxolimab in advanced cancers. Measured with immunoSEQ multiplex PCR; TCRdb has only the in-frame clones, and not every one. The sample has fewer than 90,000 clones, roughly 85% seen once. Sequences were derived from CD4+ or CD8+ T cells sorted from blood, sampled in a trial of the OX40 agonist ivuxolimab. The source of these receptors is an adult with an advanced solid tumor such as melanoma, head and neck, liver or kidney cancer.

The gene calls are TRBV9 and TRBJ2-2; unclear D gene. This CDR3 region has 13 residues. V lost 2 bases to trimming and J lost 9 bases, with 11 bases between them. Germline V gene data show CDR1 as SGDLS and CDR2 as YYNGEE. The CDR3 loop reads CASSVIDSRELFF. DNA of the CDR3: TGTGCCAGCAGCGTGATAGACTCTCGGGAGCTGTTTTTT.

V and J are TRBV18 and TRBJ1-1; 8 bases align to TRBD1. The CDR3 is made up of 14 amino acids. V shed 6 bases and J 1 base; nucleotides not matched to a gene: 4. CDR1 KGHSH and CDR2 LQKENI come from the germline V gene. In DNA form, the CDR3 reads TGTGCCAGCTCCCCCGACAGGGGGAACACTGAAGCTTTCTTT. Translating gives CASSPDRGNTEAFF.

V and J are TRBV10-3 and TRBJ2-7, with 10 bases that match TRBD2. This CDR3 is 17 amino acids long. The V and J ends lost 2 bases and 3 bases, in that order; junction bases with no gene match: 10. The germline gives CDR1 ENHRY, CDR2 SYGVKD. In DNA form, the CDR3 reads TGTGCCATCAGTGAGGTCCGCCTAGCGGGGGTCTTCTACGAGCAGTACTTC. This codes for CAISEVRLAGVFYEQYF.